This TCR beta chain is drawn from a study of shared clonotypes between healthy human individuals. Assay: immunoSEQ multiplex PCR; the TCRdb copy retains only in-frame clones and omits some. The table has about 2.1 million clones, around 95% seen once; the top ten hold 1.5% to 2%. A note on this clone: Its antigen is unidentified.

Trimming took off 4 bases at V and 5 bases at J, with 13 bases between the two ends. The CDR3 consists of 13 residues. The V gene's germline CDR1 is SGHDT and CDR2 YYEEEE. Notes on the study in general: Generally, naive subsets came out with larger estimated richness than memory subsets.

CD45RO-negative, CCR7-selected cells formed the naive CD8 fraction, which excluded terminally differentiated effector memory CD45RA+ cells. The chain employs TRBV5-6 and TRBJ2-7, with a possible D match to TRBD2 (6 bases). The material sequenced was naive CD8+ T cells from PBMCs. The receptor's source is a young man in good health. Some clones in this sample may be carry-over from other donors' samples. DNA of the CDR3: TGTGCCAGCAGCCCCACCCTAGCGAACGAGCAGTACTTC. This codes for CASSPTLANEQYF.